Below are 15 T cell receptor beta chains sequenced from a single sample in a study of blood T cell repertoires in COVID-19. Sequencing was performed with immunoSEQ multiplex PCR; in TCRdb, only in-frame clones are kept and a portion is missing. The sample has over 100,000 clones; approximately 84% are singletons. Sequences were obtained from peripheral blood. The receptors were gathered from a woman aged 45-65 years with acute or convalescent COVID-19.

J is TRBJ2-2 and V is TRBV6-5, with D maybe TRBD2 (6 bases). The CDR3 contains 13 residues. Trimming took off 8 bases at V and 7 bases at J, with 14 bases between the two ends. Germline CDR1 is MNHEY and CDR2 is SVGAGI. The CDR3 reads CASVRETVGELFF. The CDR3 bases are TGTGCCAGCGTCCGGGAGACCGTCGGGGAGCTGTTTTTT.

The V and J genes are TRBV6-5 and TRBJ2-7; 9 bases agree with TRBD1. J was trimmed by 10 bases and V by 9 bases; bases with no gene match: 13. CDR1 and CDR2 from the germline V gene are MNHEY and SVGAGI. This CDR3 has 13 amino acids. The CDR3 DNA follows: TGTGCCAGTATCCTGGGGACAGGGAGGCCCCAGTACTTC. This gives the protein CASILGTGRPQYF.

This chain uses TRBV2 with TRBJ1-6; TRBD1 matches 7 bases. J was trimmed by 4 bases and V by 11 bases; bases with no gene match: 5. Germline V gene sequence: CDR1 SNHLY, CDR2 FYNNEI. This CDR3 spans 13 amino acids. DNA for the CDR3: TGTGCCGGAACGGGACAGTATAATTCACCCCTCCACTTT. Encoded protein: CAGTGQYNSPLHF.

The V call is TRBV6-5, the J call TRBJ2-3, with D unresolved. V was cut by 2 bases and J by 8 bases, with 8 bases left in between. From germline, CDR1 is MNHEY and CDR2 SVGAGI. The CDR3 loop spans 12 amino acids. The CDR3: CASSYATGTQYF. CDR3 nucleotides: TGTGCCAGCAGTTACGCGACGGGTACGCAGTATTTT.

J is TRBJ1-2 and V is TRBV3-1 (or the pseudogene TRBV3-2), with a possible D match to TRBD1 (6 bases). V gave up 5 bases and J gave up 4 bases, with 11 bases separating them. Germline CDR1 reads LGHDT; CDR2 reads YNNKEL (reference sequence). The length of the CDR3 is 13 residues. CDR3 DNA sequence: TGTGCCAGCAGCACCGGACAGCGCTATGGCTACACCTTC. Its protein is CASSTGQRYGYTF.

V gene TRBV2 combines with J gene TRBJ2-3, with 14 bases identical to TRBD2. With V trimmed by 7 bases and J by 5 bases, 14 bases remained unmatched. The CDR3 runs to 18 residues. Germline V gene data show CDR1 as SNHLY and CDR2 as FYNNEI. The CDR3 DNA reads as TGTGCCAGCACCGGAGGACTAGCGGGGGGCCGGGGGGGAGATACGCAGTATTTT. This gives the protein CASTGGLAGGRGGDTQYF.

The chain has TRBV10-3 and TRBJ2-3, with 8 nucleotides matching TRBD1. The junction had 12 bases not matched to a gene; V was cut back by 4 bases and J by 3 bases. The CDR3 loop spans 17 amino acids. Germline CDR1 ENHRY, CDR2 SYGVKD. CDR3 DNA sequence: TGTGCCATCAGTGGAGGACAGGGATTGGGGAGAACAGATACGCAGTATTTT. Amino acids: CAISGGQGLGRTDTQYF.

This chain's CDR3 is CASSTQGLAAEAFF. Here the CDR3 DNA reads TGTGCCAGCAGCACACAGGGTTTGGCGGCTGAAGCTTTCTTT. The rearrangement joins TRBV11-2 to TRBJ1-1, with D tentatively TRBD1 (6 bases). The CDR3 consists of 14 residues. Germline CDR1 reads SGHAT; CDR2 reads FQNNGV. V lost 5 bases to trimming and J lost 6 bases, with 16 bases between them.

J is TRBJ2-7 and V is TRBV11-2; 11 bases align to TRBD2. V dropped 1 base and J dropped 4; count of bases not matched to a gene: 9. Germline CDR1 and CDR2: SGHAT and FQNNGV. CDR3 length equals 17 residues. The CDR3, as DNA: TGTGCCAGCAGCTTAGTGGCCCCACTAGCGGGGGAGTACGAGCAGTACTTC. It yields the protein CASSLVAPLAGEYEQYF. The variable domain in full, with the rest retrieved from reference TRBV11-2 and TRBJ2-7, is EAGVAQSPRYKIIEKRQSVAFWCNPISGHATLYWYQQILGQGPKLLIQFQNNGVVDDSQLPKDRFSAERLKGVDSTLKIQPAKLEDSAVYLCASSLVAPLAGEYEQYFGPGTRLTVT.

In DNA, the CDR3 is TGTGCCACCAGCAGAGATGGGACTAGCGGGGGGGCTTCGGGCACAGATACGCAGTATTTT. This translates into CATSRDGTSGGASGTDTQYF. The rearrangement links TRBV15 to TRBJ2-3, with 16 positions matching TRBD2. V lost 0 bases, J lost 1 base, and 7 bases stayed unmatched. The germline CDR1 and CDR2 sequences are LNHNV and YYDKDF (reference sequence). This CDR3 has 20 amino acids.

V and J are TRBV3-1 (or the pseudogene TRBV3-2) and TRBJ1-2; D uncertain. The germline V gene has CDR1 LGHDT and CDR2 YNNKEL (reference sequence). The CDR3 contains 15 residues. Between the trimmed V and J ends, which lost 2 bases and 0 bases, there was a span of 10 bases. The CDR3 sequence: CASSQLAGSNYGYTF. The CDR3 nucleotides are TGTGCCAGCAGCCAATTGGCAGGTTCTAACTATGGCTACACCTTC.

This clone was counted only a few times. The V call is TRBV19, the J call TRBJ1-2; 10 nucleotides line up with TRBD1. V lost 3 bases and J lost 7; bases outside the gene matches: 17. The V gene's germline CDR1 is LNHDA and CDR2 SQIVND (reference sequence). CDR3 length: 18 residues. The CDR3 coding sequence is TGTGCCAGTAGTATGCTGGGGACAGGGGCTGACGCCCGATCTGGCTACACCTTC. Translation: CASSMLGTGADARSGYTF.

J is TRBJ1-4 and V is TRBV11-2; 8 nucleotides align to TRBD1. The junction had 6 bases not matched to a gene; V was cut back by 4 bases and J by 8 bases. The CDR3 length is 14 residues. Germline V gives CDR1 SGHAT, CDR2 FQNNGV. CDR3: CASSSRGRREKLFF. CDR3 nucleotides: TGTGCCAGCAGCTCCAGGGGGCGCAGGGAAAAACTGTTTTTT.

The rearrangement joins TRBV2 to TRBJ1-4; possibly TRBD1 for D (6 bases). The CDR3 loop spans 15 amino acids. Between the trimmed V and J ends, which lost 5 bases and 6 bases, there was a span of 16 bases. The germline V gene has CDR1 SNHLY and CDR2 FYNNEI. The CDR3 protein is CASSWVGAGDEKLFF. The CDR3 DNA is TGTGCCAGCAGTTGGGTGGGGGCGGGAGATGAAAAACTGTTTTTT.

The V call is TRBV6-2 or TRBV6-3, the J call TRBJ2-7; 11 bases agree with TRBD1. With V trimmed by 5 bases and J by 0 bases, 15 bases remained unmatched. Germline lookup yields CDR1 MNHEY and CDR2 SVGEGT. The CDR3 runs to 19 residues. CDR3 sequence: CASSPRTGGVLQSSYEQYF. DNA for the CDR3: TGTGCCAGCAGTCCACGGACAGGGGGCGTCCTTCAAAGCTCCTACGAGCAGTACTTC.